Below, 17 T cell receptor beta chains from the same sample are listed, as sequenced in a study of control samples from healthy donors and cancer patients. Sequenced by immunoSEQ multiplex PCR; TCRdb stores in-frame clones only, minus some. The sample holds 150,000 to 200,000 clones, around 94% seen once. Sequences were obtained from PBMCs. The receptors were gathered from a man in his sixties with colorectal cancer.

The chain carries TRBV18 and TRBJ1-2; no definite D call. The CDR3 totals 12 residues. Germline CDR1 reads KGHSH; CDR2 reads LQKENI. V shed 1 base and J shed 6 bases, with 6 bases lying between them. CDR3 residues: CASSPQTDGYTF. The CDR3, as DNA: TGTGCCAGCTCACCACAGACTGATGGCTACACCTTC.

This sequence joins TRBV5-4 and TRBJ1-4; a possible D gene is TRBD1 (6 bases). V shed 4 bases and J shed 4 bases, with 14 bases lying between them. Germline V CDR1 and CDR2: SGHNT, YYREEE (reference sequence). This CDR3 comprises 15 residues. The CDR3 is CASSPTGAVNEKLFF. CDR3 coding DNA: TGTGCCAGCAGCCCCACGGGGGCCGTTAATGAAAAACTGTTTTTT.

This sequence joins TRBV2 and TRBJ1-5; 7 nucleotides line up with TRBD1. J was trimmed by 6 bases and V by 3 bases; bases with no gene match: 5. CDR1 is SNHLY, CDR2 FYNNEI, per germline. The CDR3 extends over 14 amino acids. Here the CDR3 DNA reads TGTGCCAGCAGTGATGGCAGGGGGGCTCAGCCCCAGCATTTT. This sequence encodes CASSDGRGAQPQHF.

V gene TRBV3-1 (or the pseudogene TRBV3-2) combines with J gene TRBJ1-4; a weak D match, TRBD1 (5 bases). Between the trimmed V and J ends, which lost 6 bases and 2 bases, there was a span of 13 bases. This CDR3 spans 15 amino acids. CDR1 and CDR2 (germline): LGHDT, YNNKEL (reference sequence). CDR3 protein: CASRRAGVTNEKLFF. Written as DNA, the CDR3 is TGTGCCAGCAGGAGGGCGGGGGTCACTAATGAAAAACTGTTTTTT.

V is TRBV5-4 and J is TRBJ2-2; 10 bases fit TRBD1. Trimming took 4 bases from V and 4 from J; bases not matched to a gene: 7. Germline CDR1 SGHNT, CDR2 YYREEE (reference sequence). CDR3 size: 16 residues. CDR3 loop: CASSRDRGRVTGELFF. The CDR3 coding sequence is TGTGCCAGCAGCCGCGACAGGGGGCGCGTCACCGGGGAGCTGTTTTTT.

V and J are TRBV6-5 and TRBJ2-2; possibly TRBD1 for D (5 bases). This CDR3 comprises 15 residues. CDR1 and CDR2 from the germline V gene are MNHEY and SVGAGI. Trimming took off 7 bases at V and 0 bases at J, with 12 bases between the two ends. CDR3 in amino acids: CASTPDSANTGELFF. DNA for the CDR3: TGTGCCAGCACCCCAGACAGCGCGAACACCGGGGAGCTGTTTTTT.

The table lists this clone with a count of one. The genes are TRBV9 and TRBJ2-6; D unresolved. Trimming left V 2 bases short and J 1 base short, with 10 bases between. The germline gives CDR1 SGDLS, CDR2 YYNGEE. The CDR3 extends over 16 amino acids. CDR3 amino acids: CASSVPVPSGANVLTF. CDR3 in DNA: TGTGCCAGCAGCGTTCCTGTTCCTTCTGGGGCCAACGTCCTGACTTTC.

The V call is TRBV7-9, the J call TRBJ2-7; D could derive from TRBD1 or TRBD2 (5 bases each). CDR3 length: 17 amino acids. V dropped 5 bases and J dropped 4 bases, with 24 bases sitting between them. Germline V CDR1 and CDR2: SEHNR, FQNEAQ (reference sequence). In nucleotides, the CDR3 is TGTGCCAGCAGCGGAGGATCGCGGACAAAGGGTTTATACGAGCAGTACTTC. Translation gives CASSGGSRTKGLYEQYF.

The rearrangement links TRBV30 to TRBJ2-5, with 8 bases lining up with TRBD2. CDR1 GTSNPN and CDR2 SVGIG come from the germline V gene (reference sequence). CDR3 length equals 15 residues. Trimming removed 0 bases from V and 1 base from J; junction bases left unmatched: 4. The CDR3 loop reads CAWSVRGGTQETQYF. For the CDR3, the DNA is TGTGCCTGGAGTGTCCGGGGGGGTACCCAAGAGACCCAGTACTTC.

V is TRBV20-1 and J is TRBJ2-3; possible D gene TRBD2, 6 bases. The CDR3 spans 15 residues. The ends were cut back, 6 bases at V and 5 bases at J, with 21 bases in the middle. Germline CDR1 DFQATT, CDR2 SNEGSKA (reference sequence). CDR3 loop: CSASLGGTFVDTQYF. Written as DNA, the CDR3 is TGCAGTGCAAGTCTGGGCGGGACCTTCGTAGATACGCAGTATTTT.

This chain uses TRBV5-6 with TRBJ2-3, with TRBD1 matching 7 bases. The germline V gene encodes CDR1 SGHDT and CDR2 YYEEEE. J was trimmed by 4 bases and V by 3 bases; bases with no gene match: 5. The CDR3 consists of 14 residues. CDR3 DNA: TGTGCCAGCAGCTATCGGCAGGGGGCAGATACGCAGTATTTT. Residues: CASSYRQGADTQYF.

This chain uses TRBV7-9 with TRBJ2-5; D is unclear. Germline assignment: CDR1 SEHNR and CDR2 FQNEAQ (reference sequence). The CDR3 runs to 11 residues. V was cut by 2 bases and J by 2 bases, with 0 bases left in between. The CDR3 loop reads CASSLQETQYF. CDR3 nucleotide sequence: TGTGCCAGCAGCTTACAAGAGACCCAGTACTTC.

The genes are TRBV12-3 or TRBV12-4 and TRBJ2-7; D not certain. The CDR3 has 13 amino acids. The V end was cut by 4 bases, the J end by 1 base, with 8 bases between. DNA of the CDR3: TGTGCCAGCAGTTCCACGACGTCCTACGAGCAGTACTTC. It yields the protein CASSSTTSYEQYF.

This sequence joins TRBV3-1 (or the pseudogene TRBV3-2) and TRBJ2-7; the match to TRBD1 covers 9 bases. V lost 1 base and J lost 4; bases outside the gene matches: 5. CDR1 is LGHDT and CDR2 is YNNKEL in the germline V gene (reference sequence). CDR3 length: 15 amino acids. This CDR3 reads CASSQVTGGGYEQYF. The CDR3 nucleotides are TGTGCCAGCAGCCAAGTGACAGGGGGTGGGTACGAGCAGTACTTC.

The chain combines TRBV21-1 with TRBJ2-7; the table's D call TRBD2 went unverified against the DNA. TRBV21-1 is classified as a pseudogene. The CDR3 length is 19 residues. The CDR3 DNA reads TGTGCCAGCATCAATAGACCAGATACTAGCGGACGTCATTCCTACGAGCAGTACTTC. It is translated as CASINRPDTSGRHSYEQYF.

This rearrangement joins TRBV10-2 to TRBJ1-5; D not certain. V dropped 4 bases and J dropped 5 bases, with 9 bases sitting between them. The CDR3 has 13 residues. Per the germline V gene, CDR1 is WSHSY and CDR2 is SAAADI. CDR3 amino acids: CASSVNTDQPQHF. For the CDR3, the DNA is TGCGCCAGCAGTGTGAACACCGATCAGCCCCAGCATTTT.

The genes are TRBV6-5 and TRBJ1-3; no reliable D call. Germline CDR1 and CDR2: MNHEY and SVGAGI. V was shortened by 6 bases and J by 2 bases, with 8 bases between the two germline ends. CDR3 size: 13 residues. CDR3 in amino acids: CASSGVPGNTIYF. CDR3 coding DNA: TGTGCCAGCAGCGGGGTCCCTGGAAACACCATATATTTT.